This is a list of T cell receptor beta chains from one sample in a study of cytomegalovirus exposure and HLA in healthy donors. TCRdb's table, derived via immunoSEQ multiplex PCR, lists solely in-frame clones and lacks some. The sample includes about 64,000 clones. Material: PBMCs. All receptors derive from a woman between 18 and 29 years old in good health and CMV-seronegative. CDR3s leave out the opening cysteine and the closing phenylalanine or tryptophan.

ASSRETSGGNEQF	TRBJ2-1	TRBV4-2
ASSDGTRRVYEQY	TRBJ2-7	TRBV6-1
ASSLERVNTEAF	TRBJ1-1	TRBV7-3
ASSFGDRRNTIY	TRBJ1-3	TRBV28
ASSPGTSTDTQY	TRBJ2-3	TRBV7-2
ASSTPLGRITYEQY	TRBJ2-7	TRBV28
ASSGGGTGWYGYT	TRBJ1-2	TRBV19
ASSEGAYEQY	TRBJ2-7	TRBV19
ASRATANYGYT	TRBJ1-2	TRBV6-5
ASRSGGANTDTQY	TRBJ2-3	TRBV6-5
ASSMGQKIYEQY	TRBJ2-7	TRBV19
SVEEGGVPNEQF	TRBJ2-1	TRBV29-1
ASSEGAGGEVGYT	TRBJ1-2	TRBV25-1
ASRLGAGGYEQY	TRBJ2-7	TRBV28
ASTSGGYGPETQY	TRBJ2-5	TRBV25-1
ASSATVVQGFSFPYT	TRBJ1-2	TRBV25-1
ASSPLVSGGADTQY	TRBJ2-3	TRBV14
ASSLARHEETQY	TRBJ2-5	TRBV7-8
ASRAVSGGSWEQY	TRBJ2-7	TRBV7-3
ASSSLGAGYGYT	TRBJ1-2	TRBV27
ASSEVGAYEQY	TRBJ2-7	TRBV6-1
SARRETQY	TRBJ2-5	TRBV20-1
ASSPGLAGAGGETQY	TRBJ2-5	TRBV5-1
ASSSNLRTGQF	TRBJ2-1	TRBV7-3
AVGRDRVF	TRBJ1-4	TRBV30
ASSDAGRTGEKLF	TRBJ1-4	TRBV25-1
ASSPGLLGTEAF	TRBJ1-1	TRBV4-1
AWTVANYGYT	TRBJ1-2	TRBV30
ASTSIPNYGYT	TRBJ1-2	TRBV2
ASSQVTSGSEETQY	TRBJ2-5	TRBV4-2
AIKAAQGEQY	TRBJ2-7	TRBV19
ASSLNSDTEDF	TRBJ1-1	TRBV5-1
ASSYGTEAGQPQH	TRBJ1-5	TRBV6-5
ASSQETGTEAF	TRBJ1-1	TRBV4-2
ASSNKETQY	TRBJ2-5	TRBV7-3
ASSRLNYGYT	TRBJ1-2	TRBV19
ASSLRGGTNYGYT	TRBJ1-2	TRBV27
ASSYGGRDSPLH	TRBJ1-6	TRBV6-5
ASSRGSSYEQY	TRBJ2-7	TRBV18
ASSHSQTGDLDNEQF	TRBJ2-1	TRBV9